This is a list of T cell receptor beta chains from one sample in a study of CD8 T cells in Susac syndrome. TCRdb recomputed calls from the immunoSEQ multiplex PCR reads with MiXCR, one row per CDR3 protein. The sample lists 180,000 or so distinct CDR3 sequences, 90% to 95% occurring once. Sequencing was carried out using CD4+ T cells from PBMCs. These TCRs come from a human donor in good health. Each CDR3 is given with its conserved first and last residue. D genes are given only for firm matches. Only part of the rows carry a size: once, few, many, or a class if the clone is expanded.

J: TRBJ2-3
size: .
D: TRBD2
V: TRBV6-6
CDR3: CATRGGDTQYF
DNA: TGTGCCACCCGGGGGGGGGATACGCAGTATTTT

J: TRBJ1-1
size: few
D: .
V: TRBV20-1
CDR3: CSARDPREAFF
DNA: TGCAGTGCTAGAGACCCCAGGGAAGCTTTCTTT

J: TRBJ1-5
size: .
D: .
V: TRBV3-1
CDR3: CASSQDARANQPQHF
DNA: TGTGCCAGCAGCCAAGATGCTCGGGCCAATCAGCCCCAGCATTTT

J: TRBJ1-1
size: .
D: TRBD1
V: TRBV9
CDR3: CASSPMGQGDTEAFF
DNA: TGTGCCAGCTCCCCGATGGGACAGGGGGACACTGAAGCTTTCTTT

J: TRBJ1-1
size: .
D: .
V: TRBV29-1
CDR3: CSVEDFQNTEAFF
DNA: TGCAGCGTTGAAGATTTCCAGAACACTGAAGCTTTCTTT

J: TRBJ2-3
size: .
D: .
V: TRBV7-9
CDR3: CASSLATATDTQYF
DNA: TGTGCCAGCAGCTTAGCGACAGCCACAGATACGCAGTATTTT

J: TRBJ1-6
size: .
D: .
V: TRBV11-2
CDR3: CASSLYRAEDSPLHF
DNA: TGTGCCAGCAGCTTATACAGGGCAGAGGATTCACCCCTCCACTTT

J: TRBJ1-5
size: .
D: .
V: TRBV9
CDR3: CASSTGLEQPQHF
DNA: TGTGCCAGCTCTACAGGGTTAGAGCAGCCCCAGCATTTT

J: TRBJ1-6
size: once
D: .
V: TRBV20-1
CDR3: CSARLYRTKNSPLHF
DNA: TGCAGTGCTAGACTTTATAGGACAAAGAATTCACCCCTCCACTTT

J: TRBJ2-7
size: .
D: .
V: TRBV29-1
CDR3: CSAAGTSYEQYF
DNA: TGCAGCGCGGCCGGGACCTCTTACGAGCAGTACTTC

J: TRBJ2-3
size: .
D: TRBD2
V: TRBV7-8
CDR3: CASSSWTSGSVTDTQYF
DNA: TGTGCCAGCAGCTCCTGGACTAGCGGGAGTGTCACAGATACGCAGTATTTT

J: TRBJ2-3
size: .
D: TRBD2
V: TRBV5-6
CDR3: CASSYLAGGPEDTQYF
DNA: TGTGCCAGCAGCTACTTAGCGGGAGGGCCTGAAGATACGCAGTATTTT

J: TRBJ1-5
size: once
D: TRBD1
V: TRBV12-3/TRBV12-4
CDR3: CASRYNRGRQPQHF
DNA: TGTGCCAGCAGATACAACAGGGGGAGGCAGCCCCAGCATTTT

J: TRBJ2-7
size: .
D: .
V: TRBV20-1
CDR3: CSARYLAGLSYEQYF
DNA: TGCAGTGCTAGATATCTTGCGGGCCTGTCCTACGAGCAGTACTTC

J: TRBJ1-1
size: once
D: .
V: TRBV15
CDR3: CATSREQVNTEAFF
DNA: TGTGCCACCAGCAGAGAACAAGTGAACACTGAAGCTTTCTTT

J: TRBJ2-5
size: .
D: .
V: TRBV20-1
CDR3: CSASLDSRVLQETQYF
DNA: TGCAGTGCTAGTCTTGATTCCAGGGTGCTCCAAGAGACCCAGTACTTC

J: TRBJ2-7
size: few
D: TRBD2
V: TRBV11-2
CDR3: CASSPAGGGPYEQYF
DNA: TGTGCCAGCAGCCCCGCGGGGGGTGGTCCCTACGAGCAGTACTTC

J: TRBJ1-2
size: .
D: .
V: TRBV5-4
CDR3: CASSLERASYGYTF
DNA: TGTGCCAGCAGCTTGGAACGGGCCAGCTATGGCTACACCTTC

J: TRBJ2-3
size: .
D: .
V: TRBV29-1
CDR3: CSAVGRGNTDTQYF
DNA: TGCAGCGCCGTTGGCAGGGGCAACACAGATACGCAGTATTTT

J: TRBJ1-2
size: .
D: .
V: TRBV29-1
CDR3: CSVRGGDGYTF
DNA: TGCAGCGTGAGGGGAGGAGACGGCTACACCTTC

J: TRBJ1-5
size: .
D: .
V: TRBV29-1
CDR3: CSVGSTFGKPQHF
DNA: TGCAGCGTTGGCAGTACCTTTGGGAAGCCCCAGCATTTT

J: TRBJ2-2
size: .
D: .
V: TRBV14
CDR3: CASSPKGNTGELFF
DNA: TGTGCCAGCAGCCCCAAGGGGAACACCGGGGAGCTGTTTTTT

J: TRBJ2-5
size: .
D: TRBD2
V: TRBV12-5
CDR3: CASGSGGGDQETQYF
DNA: TGTGCTAGTGGCTCGGGGGGGGGAGACCAAGAGACCCAGTACTTC

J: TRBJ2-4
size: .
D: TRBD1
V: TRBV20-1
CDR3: CSARVWGQGSAKNIQYF
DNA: TGCAGTGCTAGAGTATGGGGACAGGGATCGGCCAAAAACATTCAGTACTTC

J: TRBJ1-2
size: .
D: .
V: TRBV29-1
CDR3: CSVDVSRSGGGYTF
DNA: TGCAGCGTTGATGTCTCCCGCTCCGGGGGGGGCTACACCTTC

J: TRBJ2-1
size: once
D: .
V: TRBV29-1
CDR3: CSVDMEGAYNEQFF
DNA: TGCAGCGTTGATATGGAGGGGGCCTACAATGAGCAGTTCTTC

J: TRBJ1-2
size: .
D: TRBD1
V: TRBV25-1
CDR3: CASSDPGTANNYGYTF
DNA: TGTGCCAGCAGTGATCCCGGGACAGCCAATAACTATGGCTACACCTTC

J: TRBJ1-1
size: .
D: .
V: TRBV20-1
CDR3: CSARDRIGGTEAFF
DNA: TGCAGTGCTAGAGATCGGATTGGCGGCACTGAAGCTTTCTTT

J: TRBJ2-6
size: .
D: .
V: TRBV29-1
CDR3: CSVQDSGANVLTF
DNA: TGCAGCGTGCAGGACTCTGGGGCCAACGTCCTGACTTTC

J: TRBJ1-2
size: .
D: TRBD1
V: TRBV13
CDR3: CASSSRGRRRGYTF
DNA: TGTGCCAGCAGCTCTAGGGGGCGTCGTCGTGGCTACACCTTC

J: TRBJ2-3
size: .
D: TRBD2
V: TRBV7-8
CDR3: CASSPRTSGITDTQYF
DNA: TGTGCCAGCAGCCCGCGGACTAGCGGTATCACAGATACGCAGTATTTT

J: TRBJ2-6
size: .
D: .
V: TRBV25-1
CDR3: CASSEYRGGGANVLTF
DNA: TGTGCCAGCAGTGAATATAGGGGAGGTGGGGCCAACGTCCTGACTTTC

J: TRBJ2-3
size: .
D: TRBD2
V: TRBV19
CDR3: CASARKLAGDVTDTQYF
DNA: TGTGCCAGTGCTCGAAAACTAGCGGGAGATGTGACAGATACGCAGTATTTT

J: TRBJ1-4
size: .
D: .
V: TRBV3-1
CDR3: CASSQGPSNEKLFF
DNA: TGTGCCAGCAGCCAAGGACCCAGTAATGAAAAACTGTTTTTT

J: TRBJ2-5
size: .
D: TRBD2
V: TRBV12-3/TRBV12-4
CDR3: CASNMGLAVQAQYF
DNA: TGTGCCAGCAATATGGGACTAGCGGTACAGGCCCAGTACTTC

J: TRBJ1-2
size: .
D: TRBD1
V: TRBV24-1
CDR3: CATSDSDRGYGYTF
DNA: TGTGCCACCAGTGATTCCGACAGGGGATATGGCTACACCTTC

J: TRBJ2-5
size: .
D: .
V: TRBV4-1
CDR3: CASSQDLTGGLETQYF
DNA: TGCGCCAGCAGCCAAGATTTGACAGGAGGGTTGGAGACCCAGTACTTC

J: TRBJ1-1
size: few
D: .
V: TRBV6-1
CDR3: CVVGRDTEAFF
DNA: TGTGTCGTGGGAAGGGACACTGAAGCTTTCTTT

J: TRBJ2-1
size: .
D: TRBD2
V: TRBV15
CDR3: CATSHVVGRRNNEQFF
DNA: TGTGCCACCAGCCACGTAGTCGGGAGGAGGAACAATGAGCAGTTCTTC

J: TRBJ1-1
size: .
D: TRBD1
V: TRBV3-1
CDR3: CASSQVPGQGADTEAFF
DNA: TGTGCCAGCAGCCAAGTCCCGGGACAGGGGGCGGATACTGAAGCTTTCTTT

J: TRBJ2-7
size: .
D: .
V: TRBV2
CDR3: CASREIRGGYEQYF
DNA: TGTGCCAGCAGGGAGATCAGGGGAGGGTACGAGCAGTACTTC

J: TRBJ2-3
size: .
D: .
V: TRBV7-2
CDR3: CASSSLRGSDTQYF
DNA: TGTGCCAGCAGCTCACTTCGTGGGTCAGATACGCAGTATTTT

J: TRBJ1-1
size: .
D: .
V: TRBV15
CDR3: CATSRDPTSEEAFF
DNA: TGTGCCACCAGCAGAGATCCCACCTCGGAAGAAGCTTTCTTT

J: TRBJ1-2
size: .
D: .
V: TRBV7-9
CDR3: CASTVTDRHYGYTF
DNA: TGTGCCAGCACGGTAACTGACAGGCACTATGGCTACACCTTC

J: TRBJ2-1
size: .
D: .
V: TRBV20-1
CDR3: CSASGGEQFF
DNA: TGCAGTGCGAGCGGTGGTGAGCAGTTCTTC

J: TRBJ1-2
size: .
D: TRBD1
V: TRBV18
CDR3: CASSPGTGGEDGYTF
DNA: TGTGCCAGCTCACCAGGGACAGGGGGTGAAGATGGCTACACCTTC